This T cell receptor (beta chain) was obtained from a study of cytomegalovirus exposure and HLA in healthy donors. Researchers ran the PCR with 60 Vbeta and 13 Jbeta primers. Sequencing was performed with immunoSEQ multiplex PCR; in TCRdb, only in-frame clones are kept and a portion is missing. The sample lists about 160,000 clones, 70% to 90% occurring once. In the case of this clone: Its antigen is unidentified.

General observations from the study: Later on, analysis showed that most CMV-associated TCR beta chains appeared to be HLA-restricted. Researchers catalogued 164 TCR beta chains as cytomegalovirus-associated.

CDR1 is SGHRS and CDR2 is YFSETQ in the germline V gene. The CDR3 is 15 residues long. V was cut by 0 bases and J by 1 base, with 8 bases left in between. This TCR derives from a man aged 18 to 30 in good health and CMV-seropositive. The chain has TRBV5-1 and TRBJ2-1; a possible D gene is TRBD1 (5 bases). Sequencing was carried out using PBMCs. CDR3 in amino acids: CASSLVRVSYNEQFF. The CDR3 coding sequence is TGCGCCAGCAGCTTGGTCAGGGTTTCCTACAATGAGCAGTTCTTC.